A selection of T cell receptor beta chains follows, all from one sample in a study of blood T cell repertoires in COVID-19. TCRdb's table, derived via immunoSEQ multiplex PCR, lists solely in-frame clones and lacks some. The sample yields 200,000 to 250,000 clones, 85% seen once. Input material: peripheral blood. Source of these receptors: a man aged 35 to 55 with acute or convalescent COVID-19. Both conserved end residues are part of each CDR3. A D gene is named only where the DNA matches it firmly. A row's size may be missing; if present it is once, few, many or a size class.

J	D	size	V	CDR3	DNA
TRBJ1-6	.	.	TRBV11-2	CASSLQGDGPLHF	TGTGCCAGCAGCTTACAAGGGGATGGACCCCTCCACTTT
TRBJ2-7	TRBD1	.	TRBV5-1	CASSFSSGTGGFYEQYF	TGCGCCAGCAGCTTTTCATCCGGGACAGGGGGCTTCTACGAGCAGTACTTC
TRBJ1-1	.	few	TRBV2	CASSEEHMNTEAFF	TGTGCCAGCAGTGAAGAACATATGAACACTGAAGCTTTCTTT
TRBJ1-6	.	.	TRBV5-6	CASSSVANSPLHF	TGTGCCAGCAGCTCGGTCGCCAATTCACCCCTCCACTTT
TRBJ2-2	.	.	TRBV7-7	CASSLGGDTGELFF	TGTGCTAGCAGCCTAGGCGGGGACACCGGGGAGCTGTTTTTT
TRBJ1-3	.	.	TRBV9	CASSGGGLDSGNTIYF	TGTGCCAGCAGCGGAGGAGGGCTCGATTCTGGAAACACCATATATTTT
TRBJ2-2	.	once	TRBV6-5	CATSLRGTNTGELFF	TGTGCCACCTCCTTACGGGGAACGAACACCGGGGAGCTGTTTTTT
TRBJ1-3	.	.	TRBV7-9	CASSTGQLRSADTIYF	TGTGCCAGCAGCACCGGACAGCTCCGCTCTGCAGACACCATATATTTT
TRBJ1-2	.	.	TRBV12-3/TRBV12-4	CASSLGGRDGYTF	TGTGCCAGCAGTTTGGGGGGGCGGGATGGCTACACCTTC
TRBJ1-3	TRBD1	.	TRBV6-6	CASSFGQGVTGNTIYF	TGTGCCAGCAGTTTCGGACAGGGCGTAACTGGAAACACCATATATTTT
TRBJ2-1	TRBD2	.	TRBV5-4	CASSFLAGGSYNEQFF	TGTGCCAGCAGCTTCTTAGCGGGGGGGTCCTACAATGAGCAGTTCTTC
TRBJ2-3	TRBD1	.	TRBV24-1	CATSDLRTGQATDTQYF	TGTGCCACCAGTGATTTGCGGACAGGACAAGCCACAGATACGCAGTATTTT
TRBJ2-1	.	.	TRBV29-1	CSVEVADYNEQFF	TGCAGCGTTGAAGTAGCGGATTACAATGAGCAGTTCTTC
TRBJ2-5	.	once	TRBV4-2	CASSQGGPGQETQYF	TGTGCCAGCAGCCAAGGCGGCCCCGGGCAAGAGACCCAGTACTTC
TRBJ2-1	.	once	TRBV3-1/TRBV3-2	CASSQEGRVYNEQFF	TGTGCCAGCAGCCAAGAGGGGCGCGTCTACAATGAGCAGTTCTTC
TRBJ2-2	.	.	TRBV11-2	CASSLLLRLSNTGELFF	TGTGCCAGCAGCCTCCTTCTGAGGCTTTCGAACACCGGGGAGCTGTTTTTT
TRBJ1-4	.	once	TRBV30	CAWRSAAEKLFF	TGTGCCTGGAGAAGCGCGGCTGAAAAACTGTTTTTT
TRBJ2-1	.	.	TRBV2	CASSEVGGQFF	TGTGCCAGCAGTGAAGTGGGGGGGCAGTTCTTC
TRBJ1-2	.	.	TRBV2	CASSEVQRQRNYGYTF	TGTGCCAGCAGTGAAGTACAGAGACAGCGAAACTATGGCTACACCTTC
TRBJ1-2	TRBD1	.	TRBV27	CASSLGTGGGYTF	TGTGCCAGCAGTTTAGGGACAGGGGGAGGCTACACCTTC
TRBJ1-6	TRBD1	.	TRBV5-1	CASSTGQGGSPLHF	TGCGCCAGCAGCACCGGACAGGGAGGATCACCCCTCCACTTT
TRBJ1-2	.	once	TRBV10-2	CASSELRDGGYGYTF	TGCGCCAGCAGTGAGCTCCGGGACGGGGGGTATGGCTACACCTTC
TRBJ1-1	.	.	TRBV6-2/TRBV6-3	CASSYGFDRTNTEAFF	TGTGCCAGCAGTTACGGTTTCGACAGGACGAACACTGAAGCTTTCTTT
TRBJ1-2	.	.	TRBV6-5	CASRGHTSGYGYTF	TGTGCCAGCAGGGGACACACTTCAGGCTATGGCTACACCTTC
TRBJ2-5	TRBD2	once	TRBV11-2	CASSLQAGVETQYF	TGTGCCAGCAGCTTGCAAGCGGGGGTAGAGACCCAGTACTTC
TRBJ1-2	.	.	TRBV9	CASSVGGNSYGYTF	TGTGCCAGCAGCGTAGGAGGGAATAGCTATGGCTACACCTTC
TRBJ2-2	.	.	TRBV5-6	CASTFTGELFF	TGTGCCAGCACTTTTACCGGGGAGCTGTTTTTT
TRBJ2-7	.	.	TRBV7-2	CASSAGLPYEQYF	TGTGCCAGCTCGGCGGGGCTACCCTACGAGCAGTACTTC
TRBJ2-5	TRBD1	.	TRBV2	CASSWDRTGETQYF	TGTGCCAGCAGTTGGGACAGGACTGGGGAGACCCAGTACTTC
TRBJ2-5	.	.	TRBV9	CASSVRMGIGEETQYF	TGTGCCAGCAGCGTACGAATGGGTATAGGGGAAGAGACCCAGTACTTC
TRBJ2-1	TRBD2	.	TRBV10-3	CAIGPSGVAYNEQFF	TGTGCCATCGGGCCTAGCGGGGTAGCCTACAATGAGCAGTTCTTC
TRBJ1-2	.	.	TRBV30	CAWVTGFGYTF	TGTGCCTGGGTGACAGGTTTCGGCTACACCTTC
TRBJ2-3	.	.	TRBV7-3	CASSFLASTDTQYF	TGTGCCAGCAGCTTTTTAGCGAGCACAGATACGCAGTATTTT
TRBJ1-2	TRBD1	once	TRBV2	CASSGIRWDRELYGYTF	TGTGCCAGCAGTGGGATTCGTTGGGACAGGGAGTTATATGGCTACACCTTC
TRBJ1-1	.	.	TRBV27	CASSYREGTEAFF	TGTGCCAGCAGTTACAGGGAAGGGACTGAAGCTTTCTTT
TRBJ2-1	TRBD2	.	TRBV3-1/TRBV3-2	CASSQGASGGDEQFF	TGTGCCAGCAGCCAAGGTGCTAGCGGGGGGGATGAGCAGTTCTTC
TRBJ1-2	TRBD1	once	TRBV7-9	CASSQTGVDYGYTF	TGTGCCAGCAGCCAAACAGGGGTGGACTATGGCTACACCTTC
TRBJ1-2	TRBD1	.	TRBV30	CAWTRDSYGYTF	TGTGCCTGGACCAGGGACAGCTATGGCTACACCTTC
TRBJ2-1	.	.	TRBV4-1	CASSQDYPGVGDEQFF	TGCGCCAGCAGCCAAGATTACCCGGGGGTCGGGGATGAGCAGTTCTTC
TRBJ1-1	.	.	TRBV5-6	CASSLAGSWDTEAFF	TGTGCCAGCAGCCTAGCGGGCAGTTGGGACACTGAAGCTTTCTTT
TRBJ2-1	TRBD1	.	TRBV18	CASSPQTGLSYNEQFF	TGTGCCAGCTCACCACAGACAGGGCTCTCCTACAATGAGCAGTTCTTC
TRBJ2-7	.	.	TRBV28	CASSPTKTYEQYF	TGTGCCAGCAGTCCGACAAAAACCTACGAGCAGTACTTC
TRBJ1-1	.	.	TRBV6-5	CASTEGGYTEAFF	TGTGCCAGCACAGAGGGTGGGTACACTGAAGCTTTCTTT
TRBJ2-1	.	.	TRBV7-9	CASVPGDSYNEQFF	TGTGCCAGCGTCCCGGGGGACTCCTACAATGAGCAGTTCTTC
TRBJ2-3	TRBD2	many	TRBV5-1	CASSSQGRSGGDTQYF	TGCGCCAGCAGCTCACAAGGGAGGAGCGGGGGAGATACGCAGTATTTT
TRBJ2-7	.	.	TRBV14	CASSWGLLYEQYF	TGTGCCAGCAGCTGGGGGCTCCTCTACGAGCAGTACTTC
TRBJ1-2	.	.	TRBV12-3/TRBV12-4	CASTSDSFRGYTF	TGTGCCAGCACCTCGGACAGTTTCAGGGGCTACACCTTC
TRBJ2-3	TRBD2	.	TRBV3-1/TRBV3-2	CASSQVSTSGATDTQYF	TGTGCCAGCAGCCAGGTCTCAACTAGCGGGGCTACAGATACGCAGTATTTT
TRBJ2-2	.	.	TRBV7-6	CASSLVGPSNTGELFF	TGTGCCAGCAGCTTAGTGGGGCCTTCGAACACCGGGGAGCTGTTTTTT
TRBJ2-1	TRBD2	.	TRBV5-1	CASSRGGEQFF	TGCGCCAGCAGCCGCGGGGGTGAGCAGTTCTTC